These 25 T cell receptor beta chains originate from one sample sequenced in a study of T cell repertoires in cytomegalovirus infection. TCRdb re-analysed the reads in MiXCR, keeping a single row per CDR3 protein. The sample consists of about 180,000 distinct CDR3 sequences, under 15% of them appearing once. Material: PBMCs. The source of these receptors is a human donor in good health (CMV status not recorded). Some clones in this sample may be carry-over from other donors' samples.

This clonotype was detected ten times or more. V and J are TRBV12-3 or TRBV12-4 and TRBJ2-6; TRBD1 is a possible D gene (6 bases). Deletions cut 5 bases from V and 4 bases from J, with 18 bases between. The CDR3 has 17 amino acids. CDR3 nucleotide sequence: TGTGCCAGCAGTCCTCCTCTACAGGGCAGAGGGGCCAACGTCCTGACTTTC. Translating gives CASSPPLQGRGANVLTF.

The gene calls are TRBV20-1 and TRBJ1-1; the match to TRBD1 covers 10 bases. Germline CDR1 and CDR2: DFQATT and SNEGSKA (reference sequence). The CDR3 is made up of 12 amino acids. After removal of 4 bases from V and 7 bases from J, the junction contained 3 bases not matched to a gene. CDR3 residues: CSATGQGFEAFF. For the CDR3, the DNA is TGCAGTGCTACGGGACAGGGGTTTGAAGCTTTCTTT.

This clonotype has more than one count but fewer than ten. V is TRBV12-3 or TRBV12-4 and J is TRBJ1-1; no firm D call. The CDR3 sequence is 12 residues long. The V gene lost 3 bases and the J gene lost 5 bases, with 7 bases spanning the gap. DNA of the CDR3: TGTGCCAGCAGTTTTCGGGTAACTGAAGCTTTCTTT. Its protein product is CASSFRVTEAFF.

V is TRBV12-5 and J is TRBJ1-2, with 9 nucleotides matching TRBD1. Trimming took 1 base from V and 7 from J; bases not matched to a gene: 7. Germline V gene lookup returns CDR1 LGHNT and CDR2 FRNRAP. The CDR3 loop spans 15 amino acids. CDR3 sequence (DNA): TGTGCTAGTGGTTTGGACCGGGACAGGGCCGGTGGCTACACCTTC. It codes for CASGLDRDRAGGYTF.

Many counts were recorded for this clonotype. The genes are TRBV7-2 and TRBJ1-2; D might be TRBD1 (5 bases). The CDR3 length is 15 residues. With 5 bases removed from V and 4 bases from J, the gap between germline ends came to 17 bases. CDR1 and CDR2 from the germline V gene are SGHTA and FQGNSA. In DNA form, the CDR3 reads TGTGCCAGCAGCCAACAACACCTAAGGGGCTATGGCTACACCTTC. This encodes CASSQQHLRGYGYTF.

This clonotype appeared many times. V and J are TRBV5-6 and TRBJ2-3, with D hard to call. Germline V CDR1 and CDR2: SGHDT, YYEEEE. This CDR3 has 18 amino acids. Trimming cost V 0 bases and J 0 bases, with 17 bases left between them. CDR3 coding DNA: TGTGCCAGCAGCTTGGGAGAGACGCGACGATTAAGCACAGATACGCAGTATTTT. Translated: CASSLGETRRLSTDTQYF. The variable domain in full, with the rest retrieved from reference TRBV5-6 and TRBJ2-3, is DAGVTQSPTHLIKTRGQQVTLRCSPKSGHDTVSWYQQALGQGPQFIFQYYEEEERQRGNFPDRFSGHQFPNYSSELNVNALLLGDSALYLCASSLGETRRLSTDTQYFGPGTRLTVL.

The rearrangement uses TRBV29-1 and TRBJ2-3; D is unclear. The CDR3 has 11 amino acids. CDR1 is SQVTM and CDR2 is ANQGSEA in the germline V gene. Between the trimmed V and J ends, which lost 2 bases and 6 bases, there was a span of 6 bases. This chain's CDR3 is CSVEKVDTQYF. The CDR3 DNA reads TGCAGCGTTGAAAAAGTCGATACGCAGTATTTT.

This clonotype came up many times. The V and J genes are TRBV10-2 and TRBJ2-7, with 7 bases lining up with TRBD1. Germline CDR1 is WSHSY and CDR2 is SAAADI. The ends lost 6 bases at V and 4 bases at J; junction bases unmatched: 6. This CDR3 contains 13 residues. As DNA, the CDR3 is TGCGCCAGCAGACCCGGGACAGAATACGAGCAGTACGTC. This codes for CASRPGTEYEQYV.

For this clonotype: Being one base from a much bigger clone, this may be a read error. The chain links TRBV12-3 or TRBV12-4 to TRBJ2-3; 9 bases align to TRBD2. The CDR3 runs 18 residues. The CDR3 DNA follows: TGTGCCAGCAATTTACGGCTAGCGGGACGGAGGAGCACAGATACGCAGTATTTT. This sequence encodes CASNLRLAGRRSTDTQYF.

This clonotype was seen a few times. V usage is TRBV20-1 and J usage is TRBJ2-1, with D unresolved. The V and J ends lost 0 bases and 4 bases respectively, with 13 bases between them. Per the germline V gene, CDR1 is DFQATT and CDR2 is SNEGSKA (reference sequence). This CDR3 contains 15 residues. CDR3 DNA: TGCAGTGCTAGAGATCGGGCAGGAGAGTACAATGAGCAGTTCTTC. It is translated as CSARDRAGEYNEQFF.

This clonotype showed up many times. CDR3 amino acids: CASSPPGLTNTGELFF. CDR3 in DNA: TGTGCCAGCTCACCACCGGGACTAACGAACACCGGGGAGCTGTTTTTT. The chain couples TRBV18 to TRBJ2-2; TRBD2 agrees at 7 bases. The CDR3 is made up of 16 amino acids. Germline trimming cut 0 bases from V and 0 bases from J; bases unmatched to any gene: 1. Looked up from germline, CDR1 is KGHSH and CDR2 is LQKENI.

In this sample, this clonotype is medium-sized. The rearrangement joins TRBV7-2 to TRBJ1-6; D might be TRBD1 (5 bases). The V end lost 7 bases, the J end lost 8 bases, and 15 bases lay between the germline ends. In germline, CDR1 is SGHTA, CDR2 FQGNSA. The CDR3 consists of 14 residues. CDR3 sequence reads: CASTADLGDSPLHF. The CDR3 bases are TGTGCCAGCACCGCGGACTTAGGGGATTCACCCCTCCACTTT.

CDR3 DNA: TGTGCCAGTTCTCCTGCGGGACAGGCCTACAATGAGCAGTTCTTC. This codes for CASSPAGQAYNEQFF. The chain is built from TRBV5-6 and TRBJ2-1; 8 bases align to TRBD1. Germline V gene sequence: CDR1 SGHDT, CDR2 YYEEEE. With V trimmed by 8 bases and J by 2 bases, 9 bases remained unmatched. CDR3 length: 15 amino acids.

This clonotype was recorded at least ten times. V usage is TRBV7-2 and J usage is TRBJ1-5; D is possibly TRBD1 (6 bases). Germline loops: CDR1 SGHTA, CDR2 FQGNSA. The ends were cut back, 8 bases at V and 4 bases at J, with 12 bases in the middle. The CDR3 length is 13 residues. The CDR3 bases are TGTGCCAGCGGCGGACAGCAAAATCAGCCCCAGCATTTT. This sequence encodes CASGGQQNQPQHF.

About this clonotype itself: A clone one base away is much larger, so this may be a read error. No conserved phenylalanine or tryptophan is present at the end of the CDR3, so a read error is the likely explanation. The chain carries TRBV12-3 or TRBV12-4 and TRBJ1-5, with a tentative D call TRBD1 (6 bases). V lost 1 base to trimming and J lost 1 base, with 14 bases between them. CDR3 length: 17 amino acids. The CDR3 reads CASSLDWGARSNQPQHY. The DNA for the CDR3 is TGTGCCAGCAGTTTAGATTGGGGGGCGCGAAGCAATCAGCCCCAGCATTAT.

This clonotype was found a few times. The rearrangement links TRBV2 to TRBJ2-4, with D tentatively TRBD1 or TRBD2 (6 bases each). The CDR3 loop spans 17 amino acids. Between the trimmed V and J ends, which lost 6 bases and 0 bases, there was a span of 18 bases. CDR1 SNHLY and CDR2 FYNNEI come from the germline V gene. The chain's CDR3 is CASRMTGGDSAKNIQYF. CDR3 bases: TGTGCCAGCAGAATGACAGGCGGGGATTCAGCCAAAAACATTCAGTACTTC.

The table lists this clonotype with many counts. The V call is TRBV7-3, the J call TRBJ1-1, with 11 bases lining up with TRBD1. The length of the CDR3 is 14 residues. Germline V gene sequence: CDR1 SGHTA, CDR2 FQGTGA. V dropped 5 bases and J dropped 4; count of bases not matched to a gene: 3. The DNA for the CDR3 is TGTGCCAGCAGCCTGGGACAGGGGGTCACTGAAGCTTTCTTT. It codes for CASSLGQGVTEAFF.

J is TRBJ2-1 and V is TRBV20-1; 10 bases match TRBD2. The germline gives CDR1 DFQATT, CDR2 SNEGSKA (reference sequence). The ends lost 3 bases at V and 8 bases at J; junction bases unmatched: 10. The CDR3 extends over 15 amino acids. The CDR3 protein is CSASLISGGSHEQFF. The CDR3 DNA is TGCAGTGCTAGCCTCATTAGCGGGGGGTCCCATGAGCAGTTCTTC.

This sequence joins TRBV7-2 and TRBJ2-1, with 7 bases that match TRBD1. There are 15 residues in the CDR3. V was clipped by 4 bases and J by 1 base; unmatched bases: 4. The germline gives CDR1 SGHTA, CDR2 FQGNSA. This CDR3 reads CASSYRTGSYNEQFF. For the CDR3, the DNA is TGTGCCAGCAGCTATCGGACAGGTTCCTACAATGAGCAGTTCTTC.

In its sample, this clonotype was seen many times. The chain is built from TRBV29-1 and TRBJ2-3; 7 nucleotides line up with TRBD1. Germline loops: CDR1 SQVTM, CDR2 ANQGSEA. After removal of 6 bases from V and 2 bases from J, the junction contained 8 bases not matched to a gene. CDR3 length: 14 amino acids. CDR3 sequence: CSVSGQLLTDTQYF. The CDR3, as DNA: TGCAGCGTCTCGGGACAGCTTCTCACAGATACGCAGTATTTT.

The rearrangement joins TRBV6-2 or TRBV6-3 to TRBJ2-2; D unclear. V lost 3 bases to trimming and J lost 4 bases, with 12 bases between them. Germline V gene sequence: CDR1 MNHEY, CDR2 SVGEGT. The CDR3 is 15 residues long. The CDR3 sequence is CASSYFSKGTGELFF. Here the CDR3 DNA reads TGTGCCAGCAGTTATTTTTCCAAAGGCACCGGGGAGCTGTTTTTT.

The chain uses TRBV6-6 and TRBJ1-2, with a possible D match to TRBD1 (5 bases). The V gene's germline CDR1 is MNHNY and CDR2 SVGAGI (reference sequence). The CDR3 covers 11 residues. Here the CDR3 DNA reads TGTGCTACCAATCAGGGTTATGGCTACACCTTC. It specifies CATNQGYGYTF.

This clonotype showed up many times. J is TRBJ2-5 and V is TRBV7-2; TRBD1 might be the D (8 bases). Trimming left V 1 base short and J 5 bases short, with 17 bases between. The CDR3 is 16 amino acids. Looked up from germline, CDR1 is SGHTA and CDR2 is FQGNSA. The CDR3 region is CASSLGLRGREETQYF. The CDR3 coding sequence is TGTGCCAGCAGCTTAGGCCTCAGGGGGCGGGAGGAGACCCAGTACTTC.

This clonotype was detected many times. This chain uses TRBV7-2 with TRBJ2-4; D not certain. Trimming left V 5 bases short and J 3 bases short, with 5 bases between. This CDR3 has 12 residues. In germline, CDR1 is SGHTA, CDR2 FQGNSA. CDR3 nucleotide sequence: TGTGCCAGCAGCCCCGACAAAAACATTCAGTACTTC. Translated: CASSPDKNIQYF.

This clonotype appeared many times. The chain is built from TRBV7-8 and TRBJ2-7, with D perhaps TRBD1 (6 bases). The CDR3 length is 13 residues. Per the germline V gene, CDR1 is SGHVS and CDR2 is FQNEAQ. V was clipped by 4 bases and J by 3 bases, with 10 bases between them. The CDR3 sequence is CASSSRQVYEQYF. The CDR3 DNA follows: TGTGCCAGCAGCTCCCGACAGGTCTACGAGCAGTACTTC.